This T cell receptor beta chain stems from a study of long-term antiretroviral therapy in people with HIV. Running of the v3.0 immunoSEQ assay took place at survey level. Produced via immunoSEQ multiplex PCR; TCRdb's table is partial and in-frame only. The data show about 20,000 clones, more than 80% seen once. Germline CDR1 is SGDLS and CDR2 is YYNGEE. V dropped 0 bases and J dropped 5 bases, with 11 bases sitting between them. The CDR3 length is 14 residues. This clonotype was obtained from a man aged 25-40 years with HIV. The chain joins TRBV9 to TRBJ1-2, with D unresolved. This specimen was unsorted PBMCs, taken around 6 years after starting antiretroviral therapy. CDR3 amino acids: CASSVDPDVYGYTF. In nucleotides, the CDR3 is TGTGCCAGCAGCGTAGATCCTGATGTATATGGCTACACCTTC.